This T cell receptor (beta chain) was sequenced for a study of shared clonotypes between healthy human individuals. Across the study: Ranging from 18 to 49 in age, donors were two women and three men. Study-wide points: Some clonotypes were shared by all four sorted-subset donors, while others were not shared. The non-shared ones had lower generation probabilities than the shared ones.

About this clone: Its antigen is still unknown.

The germline V gene encodes CDR1 SGDLS and CDR2 YYNGEE. The CDR3 covers 16 residues. J gave up 3 bases and V 1 base, and 5 bases lay outside the gene matches. Those who donated, Caucasian adults without exception, all lived in Nashville, Tennessee. Assay: immunoSEQ multiplex PCR; the TCRdb copy retains only in-frame clones and omits some. This table holds fewer than 1.6 million clones, roughly 98.5% found once. The rearrangement joins TRBV9 to TRBJ2-7, with 12 nucleotides matching TRBD1. The sequence was obtained from a man aged 30-40 years in good health. The sample consisted of naive CD4+ T cells sorted from blood. As to subset: CD45RA+ positively selected. This CDR3 is CASSVSRDRGLYEQYF. CDR3 DNA sequence: TGTGCCAGCAGCGTATCCCGGGACAGGGGGCTCTACGAGCAGTACTTC.